The 8 T cell receptor beta chains presented below share a single source sample, sequenced in a study of radiation and T cells in renal cell carcinoma. Documented time point: blood 2 weeks post-SBRT. Indicated treatment: 15 Gy SBRT to primary tumor, nephrectomy 4 weeks later. Sequencing was performed with immunoSEQ multiplex PCR; in TCRdb, only in-frame clones are kept and a portion is missing. The table lists some 130,000 clones, 81% of them singletons. The input for sequencing was blood, taken from a patient whose treatment included radiotherapy and nephrectomy. These receptor sequences come from a woman aged 55-70 years with renal cell carcinoma.

To note about this clone: A read error may account for a junction end that differs from germline. The CDR3 sequence: CASSPRGPHLGELFF. CDR3 sequence (DNA): TGTGCTAGCAGCCCAAGGGGGCCTCATCTCGGGGAGCTGTTTTTT. The chain has TRBV7-7 and TRBJ2-2; 7 bases agree with TRBD1. This CDR3 has 15 amino acids. Germline values: CDR1 SSHAT, CDR2 FNYEAQ (reference sequence). The entire variable domain, with the rest obtained from reference TRBV7-7 and TRBJ2-2, is as follows: GAGVSQSPRYKVTKRGQDVTLRCDPISSHATLYWYQQALGQGPEFLTYFNYEAQPDKSGLPSDRFSAERPEGSISTLTIQRTEQRDSAMYRCASSPRGPHLGELFFGEGSRLTVL.

The chain is built from TRBV5-1 and TRBJ1-2; no firm D call. This CDR3 comprises 15 residues. Germline CDR1 reads SGHRS; CDR2 reads YFSETQ. The V gene lost 4 bases and the J gene lost 4 bases, with 17 bases spanning the gap. CDR3 coding DNA: TGCGCCAGCAGCCCGACGAGGGCTAGGTCCTATGGCTACACCTTC. It is translated as CASSPTRARSYGYTF. The whole variable domain, remainder taken from reference TRBV5-1 and TRBJ1-2, is KAGVTQTPRYLIKTRGQQVTLSCSPISGHRSVSWYQQTPGQGLQFLFEYFSETQRNKGNFPGRFSGRQFSNSRSEMNVSTLELGDSALYLCASSPTRARSYGYTFGSGTRLTVV.

The chain uses TRBV5-8 and TRBJ1-3, with 10 bases that match TRBD1. Germline CDR1 is SGHTS and CDR2 is YDEGEE. There are 16 residues in the CDR3. Trimming removed 0 bases from V and 4 bases from J; junction bases left unmatched: 4. For the CDR3, the DNA is TGTGCCAGCAGCTTGGGCGGGACAGGGGAAGGAAACACCATATATTTT. Encoded protein: CASSLGGTGEGNTIYF. The full variable domain, its missing parts supplied by reference TRBV5-8 and TRBJ1-3, is EAGVTQSPTHLIKTRGQQATLRCSPISGHTSVYWYQQALGLGLQFLLWYDEGEERNRGNFPPRFSGRQFPNYSSELNVNALELEDSALYLCASSLGGTGEGNTIYFGEGSWLTVV.

This clone was counted a single time. The chain couples TRBV5-1 to TRBJ2-7; TRBD1 aligns across 8 bases. The V gene end was trimmed by 4 bases and the J gene end by 5 bases; junction bases not matched to a gene: 8. CDR3 length: 14 residues. Germline V CDR1 and CDR2: SGHRS, YFSETQ. CDR3: CASSIGQGLNEQYF. CDR3 bases: TGCGCCAGCAGCATAGGACAGGGTTTAAACGAGCAGTACTTC.

V and J are TRBV7-3 and TRBJ1-3, with TRBD1 matching 7 bases. Looked up from germline, CDR1 is SGHTA and CDR2 is FQGTGA. The CDR3 runs 14 residues. V dropped 3 bases and J dropped 11; count of bases not matched to a gene: 10. CDR3 DNA: TGTGCCAGCAGCTTCACAGGGGAAGGGGACGCCATATATTTT. Translation: CASSFTGEGDAIYF.

This chain links TRBV6-6 with TRBJ1-2; 8 bases line up with TRBD1. V gave up 2 bases and J gave up 8 bases; unmatched junction bases: 7. This CDR3 spans 14 amino acids. Germline lookup yields CDR1 MNHNY and CDR2 SVGAGI (reference sequence). The CDR3 sequence: CASSYDRGRRGYTF. In DNA, the CDR3 is TGTGCCAGCAGTTACGACAGGGGTAGAAGGGGCTACACCTTC.

The sample holds a few counts of this clone. This chain uses TRBV4-1 with TRBJ2-1; a possible D gene is TRBD1 (7 bases). This CDR3 has 15 amino acids. Trimming took 5 bases from V and 4 from J, leaving 15 bases between them. The germline V gene has CDR1 MGHRA and CDR2 YSYEKL. Here the CDR3 DNA reads TGCGCCAGCAGCGGACAGGTGGGGGGTTACAATGAGCAGTTCTTC. Amino acids: CASSGQVGGYNEQFF.

This sequence joins TRBV7-2 and TRBJ1-2, with 9 bases matching TRBD1. The CDR3 length is 15 residues. In germline, CDR1 is SGHTA, CDR2 FQGNSA. V lost 1 base to trimming and J lost 4 bases; unmatched junction nucleotides: 4. CDR3 amino acids: CASSLGTGALYGYTF. The CDR3 DNA reads TGTGCCAGCAGCTTAGGGACAGGGGCTCTCTATGGCTACACCTTC.